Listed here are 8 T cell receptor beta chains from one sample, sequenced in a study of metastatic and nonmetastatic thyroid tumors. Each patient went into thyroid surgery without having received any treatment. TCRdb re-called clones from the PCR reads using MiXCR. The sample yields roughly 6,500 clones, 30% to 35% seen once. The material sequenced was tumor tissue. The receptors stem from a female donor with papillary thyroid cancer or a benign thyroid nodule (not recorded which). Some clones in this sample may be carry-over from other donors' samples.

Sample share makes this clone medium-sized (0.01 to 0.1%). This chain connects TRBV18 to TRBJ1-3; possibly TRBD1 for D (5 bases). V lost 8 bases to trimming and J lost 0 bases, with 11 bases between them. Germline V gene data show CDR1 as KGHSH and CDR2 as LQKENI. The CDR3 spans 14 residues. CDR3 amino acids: CASGAGPSGNTIYF. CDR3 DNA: TGTGCCAGCGGGGCAGGGCCCTCTGGAAACACCATATATTTT. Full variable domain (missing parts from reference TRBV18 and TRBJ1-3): NAGVMQNPRHLVRRRGQEARLRCSPMKGHSHVYWYRQLPEEGLKFMVYLQKENIIDESGMPKERFSAEFPKEGPSILRIQQVVRGDSAAYFCASGAGPSGNTIYFGEGSWLTVV.

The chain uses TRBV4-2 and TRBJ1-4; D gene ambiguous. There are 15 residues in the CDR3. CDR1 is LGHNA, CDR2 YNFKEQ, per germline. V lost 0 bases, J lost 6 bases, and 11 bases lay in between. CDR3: CASSQDAGWDEKLFF. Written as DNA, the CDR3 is TGTGCCAGCAGCCAAGACGCGGGGTGGGATGAAAAACTGTTTTTT.

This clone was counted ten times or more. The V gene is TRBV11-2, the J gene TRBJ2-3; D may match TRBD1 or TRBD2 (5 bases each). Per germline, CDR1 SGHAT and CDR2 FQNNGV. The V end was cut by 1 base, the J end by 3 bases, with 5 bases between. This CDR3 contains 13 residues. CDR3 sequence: CASSLGGTDTQYF. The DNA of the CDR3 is TGTGCCAGCAGCTTAGGGGGGACAGATACGCAGTATTTT.

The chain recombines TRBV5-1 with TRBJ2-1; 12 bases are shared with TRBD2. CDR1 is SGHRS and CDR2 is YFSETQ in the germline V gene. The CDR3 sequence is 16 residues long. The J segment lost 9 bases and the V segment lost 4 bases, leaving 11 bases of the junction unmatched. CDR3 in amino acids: CASSTTTSGSKAEQFF. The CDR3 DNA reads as TGCGCCAGCAGCACGACGACTAGCGGGAGTAAAGCTGAGCAGTTCTTC.

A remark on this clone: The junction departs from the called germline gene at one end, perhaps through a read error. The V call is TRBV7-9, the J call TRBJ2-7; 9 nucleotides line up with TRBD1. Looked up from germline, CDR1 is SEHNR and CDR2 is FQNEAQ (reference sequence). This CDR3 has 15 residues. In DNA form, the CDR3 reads TGTGTCAGCAGCCAAGGGACAGGGCGCTCCTACGAGCAGTACTTC. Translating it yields CVSSQGTGRSYEQYF.

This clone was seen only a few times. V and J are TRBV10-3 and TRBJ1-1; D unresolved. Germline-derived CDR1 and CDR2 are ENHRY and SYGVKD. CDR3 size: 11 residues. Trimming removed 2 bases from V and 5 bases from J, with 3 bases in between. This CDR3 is CAISERTEAFF. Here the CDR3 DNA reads TGTGCCATCAGTGAGAGGACTGAAGCTTTCTTT.

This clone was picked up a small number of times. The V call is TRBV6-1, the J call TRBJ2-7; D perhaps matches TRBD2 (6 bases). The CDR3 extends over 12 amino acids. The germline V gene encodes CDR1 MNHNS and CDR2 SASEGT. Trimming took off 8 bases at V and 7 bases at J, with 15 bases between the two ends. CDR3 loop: CASYDSAGEQYF. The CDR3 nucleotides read TGTGCCAGCTACGACTCGGCGGGGGAGCAGTACTTC.

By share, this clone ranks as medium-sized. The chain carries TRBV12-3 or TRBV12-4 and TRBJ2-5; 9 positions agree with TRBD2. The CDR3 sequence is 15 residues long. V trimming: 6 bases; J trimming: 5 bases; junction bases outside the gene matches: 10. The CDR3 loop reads CASRRVAGGPETQYF. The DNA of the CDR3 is TGTGCCAGCAGGCGAGTGGCGGGGGGGCCCGAGACCCAGTACTTC.